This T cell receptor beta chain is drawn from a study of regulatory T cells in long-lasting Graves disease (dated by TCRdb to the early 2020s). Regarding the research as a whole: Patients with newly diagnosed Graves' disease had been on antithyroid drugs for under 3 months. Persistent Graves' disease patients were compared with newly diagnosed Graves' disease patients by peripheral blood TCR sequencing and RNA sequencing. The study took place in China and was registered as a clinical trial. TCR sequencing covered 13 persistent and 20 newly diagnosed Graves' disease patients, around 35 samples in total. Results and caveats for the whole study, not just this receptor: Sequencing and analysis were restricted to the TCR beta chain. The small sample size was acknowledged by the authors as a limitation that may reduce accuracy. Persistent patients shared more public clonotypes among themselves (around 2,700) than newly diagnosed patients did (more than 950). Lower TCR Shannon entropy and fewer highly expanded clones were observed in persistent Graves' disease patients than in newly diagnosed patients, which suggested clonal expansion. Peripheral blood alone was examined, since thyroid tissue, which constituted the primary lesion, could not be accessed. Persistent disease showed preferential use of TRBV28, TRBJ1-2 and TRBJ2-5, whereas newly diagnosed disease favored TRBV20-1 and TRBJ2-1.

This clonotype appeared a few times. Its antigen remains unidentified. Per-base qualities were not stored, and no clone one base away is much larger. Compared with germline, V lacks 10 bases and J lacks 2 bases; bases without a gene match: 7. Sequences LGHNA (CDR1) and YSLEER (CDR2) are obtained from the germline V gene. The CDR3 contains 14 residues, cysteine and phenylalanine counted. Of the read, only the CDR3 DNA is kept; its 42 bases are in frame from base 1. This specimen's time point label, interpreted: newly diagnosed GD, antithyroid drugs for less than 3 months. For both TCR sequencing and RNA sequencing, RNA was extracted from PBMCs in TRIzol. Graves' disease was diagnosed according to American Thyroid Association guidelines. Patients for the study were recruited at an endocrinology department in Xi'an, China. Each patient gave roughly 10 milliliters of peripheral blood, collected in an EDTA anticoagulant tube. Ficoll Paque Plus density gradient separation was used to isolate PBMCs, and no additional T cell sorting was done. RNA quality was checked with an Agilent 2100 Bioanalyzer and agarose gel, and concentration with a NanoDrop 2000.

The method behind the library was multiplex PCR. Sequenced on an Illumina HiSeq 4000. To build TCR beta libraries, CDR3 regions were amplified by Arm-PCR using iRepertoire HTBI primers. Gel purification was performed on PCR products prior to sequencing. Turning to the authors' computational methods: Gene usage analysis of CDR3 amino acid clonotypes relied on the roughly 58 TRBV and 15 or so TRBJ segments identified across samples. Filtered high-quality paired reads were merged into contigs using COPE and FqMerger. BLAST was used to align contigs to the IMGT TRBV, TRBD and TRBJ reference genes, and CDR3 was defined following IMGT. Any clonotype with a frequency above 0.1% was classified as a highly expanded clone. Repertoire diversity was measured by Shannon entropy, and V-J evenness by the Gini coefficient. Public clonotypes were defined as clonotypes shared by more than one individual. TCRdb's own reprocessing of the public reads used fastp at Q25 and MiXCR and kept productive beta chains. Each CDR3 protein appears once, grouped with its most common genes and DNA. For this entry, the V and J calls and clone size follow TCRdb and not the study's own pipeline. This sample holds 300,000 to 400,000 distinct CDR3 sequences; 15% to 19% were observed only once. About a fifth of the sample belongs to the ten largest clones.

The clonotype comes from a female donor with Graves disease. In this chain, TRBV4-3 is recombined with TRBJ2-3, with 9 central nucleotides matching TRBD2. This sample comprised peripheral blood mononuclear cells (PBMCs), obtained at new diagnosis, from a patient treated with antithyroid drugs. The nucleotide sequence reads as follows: TGCGCCACCGGGACTAGCTCCCCCACAGATACGCAGTATTTT. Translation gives CATGTSSPTDTQYF.